One sample yielded the 28 T cell receptor beta chains listed below, sequenced in a study of blood T cell repertoires in COVID-19. Sequencing used immunoSEQ multiplex PCR; TCRdb keeps in-frame clones, though not all of them. The table lists 100,000 to 120,000 clones, roughly 79% of them singletons. Specimen: peripheral blood. These receptors were collected from a man older than 75 with acute or convalescent COVID-19.

This clone was seen more than once but under ten times. V usage is TRBV7-9 and J usage is TRBJ1-6; D is possibly TRBD1 (5 bases). Germline V lookup: CDR1 SEHNR, CDR2 FQNEAQ (reference sequence). The CDR3 totals 14 residues. Trimming cost V 2 bases and J 9 bases, with 11 bases left between them. For the CDR3, the DNA is TGTGCCAGCAGCTTACCAGGGAACAGTTCACCCCTCCACTTT. The encoded protein is CASSLPGNSSPLHF.

V usage is TRBV5-1 and J usage is TRBJ2-5; 11 bases align to TRBD2. The CDR3 runs to 15 residues. V was pared by 4 bases and J by 3 bases, with 5 bases of the junction left unmatched. The germline gives CDR1 SGHRS, CDR2 YFSETQ. CDR3 DNA sequence: TGCGCCAGCAGCCCCGGACTAGCGGGTAAAGAGACCCAGTACTTC. It encodes CASSPGLAGKETQYF.

This clone was seen only once. The chain employs TRBV19 and TRBJ2-1, with a possible D match to TRBD1 (5 bases). In germline, CDR1 is LNHDA, CDR2 SQIVND (reference sequence). The V end lost 3 bases, the J end lost 0 bases, and 9 bases lay between the germline ends. This CDR3 comprises 15 residues. The CDR3 coding sequence is TGTGCCAGTAGTATGACAGCCAGCTCCTACAATGAGCAGTTCTTC. It codes for CASSMTASSYNEQFF.

The chain carries TRBV6-5 and TRBJ1-2; 10 nucleotides match TRBD1. Germline CDR1 MNHEY, CDR2 SVGAGI. V was pared by 2 bases and J by 4 bases, with 4 bases of the junction left unmatched. The CDR3 length is 15 residues. The CDR3 reads CASSYGTGDRYGYTF. The CDR3 nucleotides are TGTGCCAGCAGTTACGGGACAGGGGATCGCTATGGCTACACCTTC.

The V gene is TRBV28, the J gene TRBJ2-5, with D possibly TRBD2 on 6 matching bases. The V end lost 3 bases, the J end lost 5 bases, and 13 bases lay between the germline ends. The CDR3 contains 14 residues. Germline V gene lookup returns CDR1 MDHEN and CDR2 SYDVKM. The CDR3 here is CASSLYGGLETQYF. The DNA for the CDR3 is TGTGCCAGCAGTTTGTATGGGGGACTGGAGACCCAGTACTTC.

The V and J genes are TRBV9 and TRBJ2-1; 9 bases map to TRBD2. V trimming: 0 bases; J trimming: 8 bases; junction bases outside the gene matches: 6. Germline CDR1 is SGDLS and CDR2 is YYNGEE. This CDR3 has 15 amino acids. In DNA form, the CDR3 reads TGTGCCAGCAGCGTAGTTGCGGGAGGGCCTTATGAGCAGTTCTTC. This codes for CASSVVAGGPYEQFF.

The V gene is TRBV9, the J gene TRBJ1-5; no reliable D call. This CDR3 is 15 amino acids long. The germline V gene has CDR1 SGDLS and CDR2 YYNGEE. Trimming took 3 bases from V and 2 from J, leaving 12 bases between them. In nucleotides, the CDR3 is TGTGCCAGCAGCGGAGGGTACTCGGGCAATCAGCCCCAGCATTTT. Its protein is CASSGGYSGNQPQHF.

The V and J genes are TRBV28 and TRBJ1-1; D perhaps matches TRBD1 (5 bases). From germline, CDR1 is MDHEN and CDR2 SYDVKM. The V gene lost 6 bases and the J gene lost 1 base, with 15 bases spanning the gap. This CDR3 has 15 amino acids. DNA of the CDR3: TGTGCCAGCAGGGGGCCCCGGATAGCGAACACTGAAGCTTTCTTT. Translated, it gives CASRGPRIANTEAFF.

This clone has a single count. The CDR3 DNA reads TGTGCCAGCAGCCTTGCATCGGGTGCACCCCTCCACTTT. Translated: CASSLASGAPLHF. The chain carries TRBV14 and TRBJ1-6; D gene ambiguous. Trimming removed 4 bases from V and 11 bases from J, with 12 bases in between. The CDR3 has 13 amino acids. Germline loops: CDR1 SGHDN, CDR2 FVKESK.

This clone has a handful of counts. The rearrangement uses TRBV27 and TRBJ2-1; 9 bases agree with TRBD2. Losses at the gene ends were 6 bases for V and 6 bases for J; bases not matched to a gene: 6. Per germline, CDR1 MNHEY and CDR2 SMNVEV (reference sequence). The CDR3 sequence is 14 residues long. CDR3: CASSEREAFNEQFF. DNA for the CDR3: TGTGCCAGCAGCGAGCGGGAGGCCTTCAATGAGCAGTTCTTC.

This clone is a singleton in its sample. CDR3 bases: TGCGCCAGCAGCCAAACGGCGGGAAACGCCTACGAGCAGTACTTC. It codes for CASSQTAGNAYEQYF. The chain has TRBV4-3 and TRBJ2-7, with D possibly being TRBD2 (6 bases). The CDR3 has 15 amino acids. CDR1 and CDR2 (germline): LGHNA, YSLEER. The ends were cut back, 2 bases at V and 2 bases at J, with 13 bases in the middle.

The chain employs TRBV6-2 or TRBV6-3 and TRBJ1-5, with 7 bases lining up with TRBD1. CDR1 and CDR2 (germline): MNHEY, SVGEGT. The CDR3 consists of 15 residues. The V segment lost 5 bases and the J segment 0 bases; nucleotides outside the gene matches: 4. CDR3 sequence reads: CASSDDRVSNQPQHF. The CDR3 DNA is TGTGCCAGCAGTGACGACAGGGTTAGCAATCAGCCCCAGCATTTT.

In this sample, this clone turned up a few times. V gene TRBV2 combines with J gene TRBJ1-1; 7 positions match TRBD1. Trimming at V came to 11 bases and at J to 1 base, leaving 7 bases not matched to a gene. This CDR3 comprises 13 residues. CDR1 is SNHLY and CDR2 is FYNNEI in the germline V gene. The CDR3 nucleotides read TGTGCCGGTGGGACAGCGGGGAACACTGAAGCTTTCTTT. Its translation: CAGGTAGNTEAFF.

The chain employs TRBV5-4 and TRBJ2-7, with 9 positions matching TRBD1. With V trimmed by 3 bases and J by 2 bases, 18 bases remained unmatched. Per germline, CDR1 SGHNT and CDR2 YYREEE (reference sequence). The CDR3 extends over 19 amino acids. CDR3 sequence: CASSSLGTGSLPPTYEQYF. CDR3 DNA sequence: TGTGCCAGCAGCTCTCTGGGGACAGGGTCTCTTCCCCCCACCTACGAGCAGTACTTC.

This clone was detected a few times. The chain is built from TRBV9 and TRBJ2-1; D perhaps matches TRBD2 (6 bases). CDR1 is SGDLS and CDR2 is YYNGEE in the germline V gene. The CDR3 runs to 15 residues. V shed 0 bases and J shed 0 bases, with 7 bases lying between them. The CDR3 DNA follows: TGTGCCAGCAGCGTAGGGGGACTCTCCTACAATGAGCAGTTCTTC. Amino acids: CASSVGGLSYNEQFF.

This clone was observed a single time. This chain links TRBV2 with TRBJ2-2; tentatively, D is TRBD2 (6 bases). CDR1 is SNHLY, CDR2 FYNNEI, per germline. V lost 5 bases and J 3 bases, leaving 13 bases between the germline ends. This CDR3 comprises 15 residues. The CDR3 loop is CASSRDSGDTGELFF. The CDR3 DNA reads as TGTGCCAGCAGTAGAGATAGCGGAGACACCGGGGAGCTGTTTTTT.

J is TRBJ2-3 and V is TRBV24-1; TRBD1 might be the D (6 bases). There are 18 residues in the CDR3. V was clipped by 3 bases and J by 1 base, with 19 bases between them. CDR1 KGHDR and CDR2 SFDVKD come from the germline V gene. CDR3 in DNA: TGTGCCACCAGTGATCGTCCGGGGCAGGGGAAGGGCACAGATACGCAGTATTTT. It codes for CATSDRPGQGKGTDTQYF.

V gene TRBV6-5 combines with J gene TRBJ1-5; 8 bases align to TRBD1. Germline V gene sequence: CDR1 MNHEY, CDR2 SVGAGI. The CDR3 totals 13 residues. J gave up 4 bases and V 4 bases, and 0 bases lay outside the gene matches. This CDR3 is CASSWDRNQPQHF. CDR3 coding DNA: TGTGCCAGCAGTTGGGACAGGAATCAGCCCCAGCATTTT.

The chain has TRBV5-1 and TRBJ1-1; TRBD1 matches 7 bases. The CDR3 contains 13 residues. The germline gives CDR1 SGHRS, CDR2 YFSETQ. The V and J ends lost 4 bases and 8 bases, in that order; junction bases with no gene match: 8. CDR3 DNA: TGCGCCAGCAGCCCACAGGGGACCGCGGAAGCTTTCTTT. Translating it yields CASSPQGTAEAFF.

The CDR3 DNA follows: TGCGCCAGCAGCCACGGACTAGCTGACGCCTACGAGCAGTACTTC. Amino acids: CASSHGLADAYEQYF. The genes are TRBV5-1 and TRBJ2-7, with TRBD2 identical over 8 bases. Looked up from germline, CDR1 is SGHRS and CDR2 is YFSETQ. CDR3 length equals 15 residues. Unmatched junction bases numbered 8, after V lost 4 bases and J lost 2 bases.

This clone showed up just once. CDR3 amino acids: CASSGGTGFNQPQHF. The CDR3 nucleotides read TGTGCCAGCAGCGGGGGGACGGGGTTCAATCAGCCCCAGCATTTT. V gene TRBV7-8 combines with J gene TRBJ1-5, with D possibly matching TRBD1 (5 bases). Germline CDR1 is SGHVS and CDR2 is FQNEAQ. The CDR3 length is 15 residues. The V end was cut by 5 bases, the J end by 3 bases, with 14 bases between.

The chain uses TRBV2 and TRBJ2-5; perhaps TRBD1 as D (6 bases). V shed 3 bases and J shed 3 bases, with 14 bases lying between them. The CDR3 loop spans 15 amino acids. The V gene's germline CDR1 is SNHLY and CDR2 FYNNEI. DNA for the CDR3: TGTGCCAGCAGTGACCGACAGGTTTCGAAAGAGACCCAGTACTTC. Translated, it gives CASSDRQVSKETQYF.

The chain couples TRBV5-4 to TRBJ1-1; maybe TRBD1 (6 bases). Germline lookup yields CDR1 SGHNT and CDR2 YYREEE (reference sequence). The CDR3 has 13 amino acids. The V and J ends lost 4 bases and 3 bases respectively, with 10 bases between them. DNA for the CDR3: TGTGCCAGCAGCCGAGGGGGGGACACTGAAGCTTTCTTT. This gives the protein CASSRGGDTEAFF.

The chain carries TRBV27 and TRBJ1-1; D remains unclear. The germline V gene has CDR1 MNHEY and CDR2 SMNVEV (reference sequence). This CDR3 has 15 amino acids. V dropped 4 bases and J dropped 5 bases, with 17 bases sitting between them. The CDR3 DNA reads TGTGCCAGCAGTTCCAGGTCCCGGGATGGAACTGAAGCTTTCTTT. Its translation: CASSSRSRDGTEAFF.

This chain links TRBV7-9 with TRBJ2-1; tentative D call: TRBD2 (6 bases). Trimming shortened V by 1 base and J by 8 bases, and 15 bases separated the two germline ends. The CDR3 length is 15 residues. The germline gives CDR1 SEHNR, CDR2 FQNEAQ (reference sequence). The CDR3 sequence: CASSLVTPGVDEQFF. In nucleotides, the CDR3 is TGTGCCAGCAGCTTAGTAACCCCGGGGGTCGATGAGCAGTTCTTC.

This sequence joins TRBV14 and TRBJ2-5; TRBD1 aligns across 9 bases. Germline CDR1 and CDR2: SGHDN and FVKESK. V was clipped by 5 bases and J by 4 bases; unmatched bases: 8. This CDR3 region has 15 residues. The CDR3 loop reads CASSRLGTGRETQYF. CDR3 nucleotide sequence: TGTGCCAGCAGCAGGCTGGGGACAGGGCGAGAGACCCAGTACTTC.

V and J are TRBV18 and TRBJ1-1, with D tentatively TRBD1 (5 bases). The CDR3 contains 19 residues. Trimming shortened V by 3 bases and J by 1 base, and 24 bases separated the two germline ends. Per germline, CDR1 KGHSH and CDR2 LQKENI. In nucleotides, the CDR3 is TGTGCCAGCTCACCCCTTCCCCCCCCTCGGACAAGACAGAACACTGAAGCTTTCTTT. Encoded protein: CASSPLPPPRTRQNTEAFF.

The gene calls are TRBV19 and TRBJ2-1, with 12 bases matching TRBD1. This CDR3 has 16 amino acids. CDR1 is LNHDA and CDR2 is SQIVND in the germline V gene (reference sequence). With 5 bases clipped from V and 10 bases from J, the junction kept 12 bases outside the gene matches. In nucleotides, the CDR3 is TGTGCCAGTAGTCACAACCGGGACAGGGGGCGGGCGGAGCAGTTCTTC. Translation: CASSHNRDRGRAEQFF. The full variable domain, completed using reference TRBV19 and TRBJ2-1, is DGGITQSPKYLFRKEGQNVTLSCEQNLNHDAMYWYRQDPGQGLRLIYYSQIVNDFQKGDIAEGYSVSREKKESFPLTVTSAQKNPTAFYLCASSHNRDRGRAEQFFGPGTRLTVL.